Listed below are T cell receptor beta chains from one sample, sequenced in a study of T cell responses to AZD1222 COVID-19 vaccine. The repertoire was sequenced with immunoSEQ multiplex PCR; TCRdb's copy has only in-frame clones and lacks some. In the table there are around 96,000 clones, about 88% of which are singletons. The material sequenced was peripheral blood, taken on day 0 of AZD1222 vaccination. All receptors come from an adult in good health. Both conserved end residues are part of each CDR3. The D gene is left open where the match is weak. Clone size is not always given. Where it is, it says once, few, many or a class for expanded clones.

V	J	size	D	DNA	CDR3
TRBV19	TRBJ1-5	-	-	TGTGCCAGTAGTATTGGTAGGGGCCCCCAGCCCCAGCATTTT	CASSIGRGPQPQHF
TRBV19	TRBJ2-3	once	-	TGTGCCAGTAGCTCCATAGAGGGGTCCACAGATACGCAGTATTTT	CASSSIEGSTDTQYF
TRBV2	TRBJ2-5	-	TRBD1	TGTGCCAGCGGTACTACCGGGGACAGGGGGGAGACCCAGTACTTC	CASGTTGDRGETQYF
TRBV5-1	TRBJ1-2	once	TRBD1	TGCGCCAGCAGCTTGGGACAGGGGCCGAGCTATGGCTACACCTTC	CASSLGQGPSYGYTF
TRBV18	TRBJ1-2	-	TRBD1	TGTGCCAGCTCACCGGATTTGACAGGGATTAACTATGGCTACACCTTC	CASSPDLTGINYGYTF
TRBV12-3/TRBV12-4	TRBJ2-2	-	-	TGTGCCAGCATACGGCGCGGGGAGCTGTTTTTT	CASIRRGELFF
TRBV7-2	TRBJ1-4	few	TRBD1	TGTGCCAGCAGCCTCCGACAGGGTGCTGCTAATGAAAAACTGTTTTTT	CASSLRQGAANEKLFF
TRBV12-3/TRBV12-4	TRBJ1-5	-	-	TGTGCCAGCAGCGACAGTTATCAGCCCCAGCATTTT	CASSDSYQPQHF
TRBV3-1/TRBV3-2	TRBJ2-2	-	TRBD2	TGTGCCAGCAGCCAAGATCTGATAGCGGGGGGCCCCGGGGAGCTGTTTTTT	CASSQDLIAGGPGELFF
TRBV2	TRBJ1-2	-	-	TGTGCCAGCAGCCCTATCTTTGGGGAAGGAATGAGGGGCTACACCTTC	CASSPIFGEGMRGYTF
TRBV12-3/TRBV12-4	TRBJ2-3	-	-	TGTGCCAGCAGTCCGGGCCGAGCGGATACGCAGTATTTT	CASSPGRADTQYF
TRBV2	TRBJ1-2	-	-	TGTGCCGGGAAGGGGGGAGGGATTCGGAAAGGCTACACCTTC	CAGKGGGIRKGYTF
TRBV7-8	TRBJ1-5	-	-	TGTGCCAGCAGCTTACAAGGCCCCCTGGTGCAGCCCCAGCATTTT	CASSLQGPLVQPQHF
TRBV14	TRBJ1-2	-	-	TGTGCCAGCAGCCAAGAGGGAGGCAGGGGCTATGGCTACACCTTC	CASSQEGGRGYGYTF
TRBV5-6	TRBJ2-5	-	-	TGTGCCAGCAGCAACGGACTGTACCAAGAGACCCAGTACTTC	CASSNGLYQETQYF
TRBV12-3/TRBV12-4	TRBJ1-1	-	-	TGTGCCAGCAGTTTGAGGACTGAAGCTTTCTTT	CASSLRTEAFF
TRBV4-3	TRBJ2-7	few	TRBD1	TGCGCCAGCAGCCAAGGGGACAGGTCATTCTACGAGCAGTACTTC	CASSQGDRSFYEQYF
TRBV2	TRBJ1-2	-	-	TGTGCCAGCAACCGGGACATCTATGGCTACACCTTC	CASNRDIYGYTF
TRBV19	TRBJ2-3	-	-	TGTGCCACCCTAGTGGGTAGGGAAGATAAGGCGCAGTATTTT	CATLVGREDKAQYF
TRBV10-3	TRBJ1-3	-	-	TGTGCCATCAGCCCAGACGGACCCCGCCCTGGAAACACCATATATTTT	CAISPDGPRPGNTIYF
TRBV9	TRBJ1-4	-	TRBD1	TGTGCCAGCAGCGAAACCCCGGGACAGGGAAATGAAAAACTGTTTTTT	CASSETPGQGNEKLFF
TRBV5-1	TRBJ2-7	few	-	TGCGCCAGCAGCCAAACCGGGACCCTGGCCTACGAGCAGTACTTC	CASSQTGTLAYEQYF
TRBV19	TRBJ1-1	few	TRBD1	TGTGCCAGTAGTAAGATCGGGACAGGGCTCACTGAAGCTTTCTTT	CASSKIGTGLTEAFF
TRBV27	TRBJ1-1	-	-	TGTGCCAGCATTGGGGGTGGGGGAACGGGCACTGAAGCTTTCTTT	CASIGGGGTGTEAFF
TRBV27	TRBJ1-2	once	-	TGTGCCAGCAGTTCCCGGGAGGCCTATGGCTACACCTTC	CASSSREAYGYTF
TRBV5-6	TRBJ1-2	-	TRBD1	TGTGCCAGCAGTCCGGGACAGGGGATTTTCTATGGCTACACCTTC	CASSPGQGIFYGYTF
TRBV5-5	TRBJ2-7	-	-	TGTGCCAGCAGCTTGGGGACGCTCTCCTACGAGCAGTACTTC	CASSLGTLSYEQYF
TRBV3-1/TRBV3-2	TRBJ1-4	-	-	TGTGCCAGCAGCCAAGGCCCGGGAAAGGATAATGAAAAACTGTTTTTT	CASSQGPGKDNEKLFF
TRBV29-1	TRBJ2-1	-	-	TGCAGCGTTGAAGCTTGGGAGGCAGGGGGTTACAATGAGCAGTTCTTC	CSVEAWEAGGYNEQFF
TRBV9	TRBJ2-7	-	TRBD2	TGTGCCAGCAGCGCGGGACTAGCGGGGAGAGACGAGCAGTACTTC	CASSAGLAGRDEQYF
TRBV3-1/TRBV3-2	TRBJ1-4	-	-	TGTGCCAGCAGCCAAGAAGCCAGGGATAATGAAAAACTGTTTTTT	CASSQEARDNEKLFF
TRBV7-9	TRBJ1-1	-	-	TGTGCCAGCAGGATCCTTTCAGGGTCTGAAGCTTTCTTT	CASRILSGSEAFF
TRBV28	TRBJ1-4	-	-	TGTGCCAGTACAGTCACTGAAAAACTGTTTTTT	CASTVTEKLFF
TRBV6-1	TRBJ2-5	-	TRBD2	TGTGCCAGCAGTGAAATAGCTAGCGGCCACCTGGAGACCCAGTACTTC	CASSEIASGHLETQYF
TRBV21-1	TRBJ1-6	-	-	TGTGCCAGCAGCAAATTTAAAGCTTATTCCTATAATTCACCCCTCCACTTT	CASSKFKAYSYNSPLHF
TRBV6-1	TRBJ1-6	many	-	TGTGCCAGCAGTGAAAGCGAGGGATCGGGTAATTCACCCCTCCACTTT	CASSESEGSGNSPLHF
TRBV7-8	TRBJ1-3	-	-	TGTGCCAGCAGCAAAACAGGACTCTCTGGAAACACCATATATTTT	CASSKTGLSGNTIYF
TRBV5-1	TRBJ2-5	-	-	TGCGCCACCAAGGCGCCCGGTATGGGGGAACAAGAGACCCAGTACTTC	CATKAPGMGEQETQYF
TRBV4-3	TRBJ2-2	-	-	TGCGCCAGCAGCCAAGGGGAGAATCTTAACACCGGGGAGCTGTTTTTT	CASSQGENLNTGELFF
TRBV7-2	TRBJ1-2	-	-	TGTGCCAGCAGCTTCGCTCAGACAGTGGTCTATGGCTACACCTTC	CASSFAQTVVYGYTF
TRBV2	TRBJ1-2	-	-	TGTGCCAGCAGTGAAGAACAACCCGCCCCGGGCGGCTACACCTTC	CASSEEQPAPGGYTF
TRBV10-1	TRBJ1-6	-	-	TGCGCCAGCAGTACGGACGGGAATTCACCCCTCCACTTT	CASSTDGNSPLHF
TRBV11-2	TRBJ2-7	-	-	TGTGCCAGCAGAAAGACCGGGACAAACGACTACGAGCAGTACTTC	CASRKTGTNDYEQYF
TRBV12-3/TRBV12-4	TRBJ1-6	-	-	TGTGCCAGCAGTTTAGCACTTAATTCACCCCTCCACTTT	CASSLALNSPLHF
TRBV27	TRBJ2-2	-	-	TGTGCCAGCATGGTCCAGGCGGGCACCGGGGAGCTGTTTTTT	CASMVQAGTGELFF
TRBV5-1	TRBJ2-7	medium-sized	-	TGCGCCAGCAGCTCTCCCGGCGGGGACCCAGGCCACGAGCAGTACTTC	CASSSPGGDPGHEQYF
TRBV5-1	TRBJ2-5	-	-	TGCGCCAGCAGCTTGGCCGCAGGGGGGGAGACCCAGTACTTC	CASSLAAGGETQYF
TRBV7-6	TRBJ1-1	-	-	TGTGCCAGCAGCTTAGGGGGGAGCACTGAAGCTTTCTTT	CASSLGGSTEAFF